What follows are 10 T cell receptor beta chains derived from one specimen sequenced in a study of identical twins (dated by TCRdb to 2016 to 2018). The library came from 5' RACE. TCRdb lists the instrument as Illumina HiSeq 2000. TCRdb reran the public reads through fastp at Q25 and MiXCR, keeping productive beta chains. Merged by CDR3 protein, the rows form single entries marked with the most common genes and DNA. The sample table lists fewer than 650,000 distinct CDR3 sequences, under 8.5% of them with a count of one. The ten top clones hold around 1.6% of the sample. These same data were also listed under a study on yellow fever vaccine responses in identical twins.

The sequenced sample was PBMCs. The source of these receptors is a woman younger than 30 in good health.

This clonotype was detected ten times or more. V is TRBV6-2 or TRBV6-3 and J is TRBJ2-1; D remains ambiguous. V was pared by 5 bases and J by 2 bases, with 13 bases between. The CDR3 has 15 amino acids. Germline assignment: CDR1 MNHEY and CDR2 SVGEGT. CDR3: CASSPHRVPYNEQFF. The CDR3 DNA sequence: TGTGCCAGCAGTCCCCACCGCGTACCCTACAATGAGCAGTTCTTC.

The chain combines TRBV9 with TRBJ1-1, with D uncertain. From germline, CDR1 is SGDLS and CDR2 YYNGEE. This CDR3 comprises 14 residues. V shed 1 base and J shed 0 bases, with 7 bases lying between them. CDR3 sequence (DNA): TGTGCCAGCAGCGTAACACAGATGAACACTGAAGCTTTCTTT. Its protein product is CASSVTQMNTEAFF.

This clonotype showed up just a few times. The chain recombines TRBV2 with TRBJ2-5; D assignment may be TRBD1 or TRBD2 (5 bases each). This CDR3 region has 15 residues. Germline lookup yields CDR1 SNHLY and CDR2 FYNNEI. Trimming left V 5 bases short and J 4 bases short, with 17 bases between. In DNA form, the CDR3 reads TGTGCCAGCAGTCCCGGTGGGACCAGCGGAGAGACCCAGTACTTC. Its translation: CASSPGGTSGETQYF.

This clonotype was recorded at least ten times. This sequence joins TRBV15 and TRBJ2-4; no clear D. Trimming removed 3 bases at V and 1 base at J, with 13 bases between. The V gene's germline CDR1 is LNHNV and CDR2 YYDKDF (reference sequence). This CDR3 has 16 amino acids. The CDR3 coding sequence is TGTGCCACCAGCAGGCACGAGGCTTCTGCCAAAAACATTCAGTACTTC. Amino acid sequence: CATSRHEASAKNIQYF.

The chain employs TRBV12-3 or TRBV12-4 and TRBJ2-3; TRBD2 is a possible D gene (6 bases). CDR3 size: 14 residues. V lost 3 bases to trimming and J lost 2 bases, with 9 bases between them. The CDR3, as DNA: TGTGCCAGCAGTTTCGCGGGGCCCACAGATACGCAGTATTTT. Encoded protein: CASSFAGPTDTQYF.

This clonotype has more than one count but fewer than ten. The chain recombines TRBV4-1 with TRBJ2-5; 9 bases agree with TRBD1. Germline V CDR1 and CDR2: MGHRA, YSYEKL. This CDR3 region has 17 residues. The junction had 10 bases not matched to a gene; V was cut back by 0 bases and J by 5 bases. CDR3 sequence: CASSQDRFGTGTETQYF. In DNA form, the CDR3 reads TGCGCCAGCAGCCAAGATAGGTTTGGGACAGGGACGGAGACCCAGTACTTC.

This clonotype was detected only a few times. The V gene is TRBV20-1, the J gene TRBJ1-1; a possible D gene is TRBD1 (6 bases). The V end lost 1 base, the J end lost 5 bases, and 14 bases lay between the germline ends. The CDR3 consists of 14 residues. Per the germline V gene, CDR1 is DFQATT and CDR2 is SNEGSKA (reference sequence). The DNA of the CDR3 is TGCAGTGCTAGAGGATTGGATCAGGGGACTGAAGCTTTCTTT. The encoded protein is CSARGLDQGTEAFF.

The chain combines TRBV10-3 with TRBJ2-7, with no clear D. Germline V CDR1 and CDR2: ENHRY, SYGVKD. This CDR3 has 13 residues. Trimming pared 11 bases from V and 0 bases from J, leaving 14 bases between. The CDR3 here is CAVLDINSYEQYV. The CDR3 nucleotides read TGTGCCGTCCTGGATATTAACTCCTACGAGCAGTACGTC.

The V and J genes are TRBV20-1 and TRBJ1-1, with TRBD1 matching 10 bases. The length of the CDR3 is 15 residues. The germline CDR1 and CDR2 sequences are DFQATT and SNEGSKA (reference sequence). V trimming: 3 bases; J trimming: 1 base; junction bases outside the gene matches: 5. The CDR3 protein is CSARGQGRGNTEAFF. CDR3 nucleotides: TGCAGTGCTAGGGGACAGGGGAGGGGGAACACTGAAGCTTTCTTT.

This clonotype was recorded at least ten times. This chain uses TRBV6-5 with TRBJ2-3; TRBD2 matches at 8 bases. V lost 4 bases, J lost 2 bases, and 5 bases stayed unmatched. CDR3 length equals 15 residues. Germline V gene sequence: CDR1 MNHEY, CDR2 SVGAGI. The DNA of the CDR3 is TGTGCCAGCAGTTGGTTAGCGGGGTTCACAGATACGCAGTATTTT. Protein: CASSWLAGFTDTQYF.